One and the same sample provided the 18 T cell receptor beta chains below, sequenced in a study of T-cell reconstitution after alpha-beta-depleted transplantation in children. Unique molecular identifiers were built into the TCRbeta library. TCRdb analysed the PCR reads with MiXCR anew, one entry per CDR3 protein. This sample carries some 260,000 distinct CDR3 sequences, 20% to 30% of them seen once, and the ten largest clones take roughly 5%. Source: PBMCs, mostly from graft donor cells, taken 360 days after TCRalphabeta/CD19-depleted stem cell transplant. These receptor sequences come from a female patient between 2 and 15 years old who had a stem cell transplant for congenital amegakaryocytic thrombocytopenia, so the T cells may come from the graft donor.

The CDR3 region has the DNA TGTGCCAGCAGTACAAGCGGGAGGGCCGGGGAGCTGTTTTTT. Residues: CASSTSGRAGELFF. The chain combines TRBV12-3 or TRBV12-4 with TRBJ2-2, with 10 bases that match TRBD2. J gave up 6 bases and V 5 bases, and 3 bases lay outside the gene matches. The CDR3 sequence is 14 residues long.

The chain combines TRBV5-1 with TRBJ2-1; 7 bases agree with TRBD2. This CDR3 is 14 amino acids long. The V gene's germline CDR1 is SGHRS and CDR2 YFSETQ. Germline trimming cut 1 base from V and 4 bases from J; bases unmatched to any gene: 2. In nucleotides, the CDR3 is TGCGCCAGCAGCTTGAGCGGGATGTACAATGAGCAGTTCTTC. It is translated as CASSLSGMYNEQFF.

CDR3 bases: TGTGCCAGCAGTTTAAATCGGGCTGCAAGAGGCTACACCTTC. It encodes CASSLNRAARGYTF. This chain links TRBV27 with TRBJ1-2; D is uncertain. Germline CDR1 reads MNHEY; CDR2 reads SMNVEV (reference sequence). This CDR3 contains 14 residues. V was shortened by 2 bases and J by 8 bases, with 15 bases between the two germline ends.

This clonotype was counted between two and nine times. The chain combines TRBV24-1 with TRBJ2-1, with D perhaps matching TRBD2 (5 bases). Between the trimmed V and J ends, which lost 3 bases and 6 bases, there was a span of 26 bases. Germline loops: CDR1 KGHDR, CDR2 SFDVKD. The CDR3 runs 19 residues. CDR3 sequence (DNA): TGTGCCACCAGTGATCCCTTGGTTAGTGGAGGCCCTGACTTCAATGAGCAGTTCTTC. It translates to CATSDPLVSGGPDFNEQFF.

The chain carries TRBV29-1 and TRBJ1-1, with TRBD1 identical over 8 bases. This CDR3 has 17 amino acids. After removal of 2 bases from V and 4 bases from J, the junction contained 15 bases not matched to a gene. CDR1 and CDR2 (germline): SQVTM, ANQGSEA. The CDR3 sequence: CSVEWRAGGTKGTEAFF. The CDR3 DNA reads TGCAGCGTTGAATGGAGGGCAGGGGGCACGAAGGGCACTGAAGCTTTCTTT.

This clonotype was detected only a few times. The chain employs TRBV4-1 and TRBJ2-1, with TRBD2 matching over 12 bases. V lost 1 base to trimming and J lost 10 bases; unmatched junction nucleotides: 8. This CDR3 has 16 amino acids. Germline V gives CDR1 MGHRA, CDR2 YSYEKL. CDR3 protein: CASSQVASGGAGEQFF. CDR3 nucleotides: TGCGCCAGCAGCCAAGTGGCTAGCGGGGGGGCTGGCGAGCAGTTCTTC.

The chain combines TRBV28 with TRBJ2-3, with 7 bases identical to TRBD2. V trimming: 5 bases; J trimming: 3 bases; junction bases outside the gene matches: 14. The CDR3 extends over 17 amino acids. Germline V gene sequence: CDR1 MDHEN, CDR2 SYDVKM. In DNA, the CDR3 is TGTGCCAGCAGTAGAGTCACGACTAGCTGGAGGACAGATACGCAGTATTTT. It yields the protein CASSRVTTSWRTDTQYF.

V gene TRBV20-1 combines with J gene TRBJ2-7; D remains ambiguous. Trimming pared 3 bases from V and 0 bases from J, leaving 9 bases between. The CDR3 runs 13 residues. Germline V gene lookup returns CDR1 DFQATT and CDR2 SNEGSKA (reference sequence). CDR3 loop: CSARQVNSYEQYF. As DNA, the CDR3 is TGCAGTGCTAGGCAGGTTAACTCCTACGAGCAGTACTTC.

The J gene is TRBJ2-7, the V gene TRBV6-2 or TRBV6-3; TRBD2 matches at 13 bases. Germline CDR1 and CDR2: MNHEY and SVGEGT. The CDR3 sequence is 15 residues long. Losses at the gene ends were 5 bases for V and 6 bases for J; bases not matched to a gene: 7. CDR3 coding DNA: TGTGCCAGCAGTACCAGACTAGCGGGAGGCAGCGAGCAGTACTTC. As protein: CASSTRLAGGSEQYF.

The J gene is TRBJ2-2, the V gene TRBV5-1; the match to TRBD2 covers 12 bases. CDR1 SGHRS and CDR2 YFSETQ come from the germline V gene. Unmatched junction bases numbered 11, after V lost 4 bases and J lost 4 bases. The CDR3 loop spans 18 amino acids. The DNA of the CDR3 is TGCGCCAGCAGCCAAGGACTAGCGGGGCGGCGCAGCACCGGGGAGCTGTTTTTT. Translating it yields CASSQGLAGRRSTGELFF.

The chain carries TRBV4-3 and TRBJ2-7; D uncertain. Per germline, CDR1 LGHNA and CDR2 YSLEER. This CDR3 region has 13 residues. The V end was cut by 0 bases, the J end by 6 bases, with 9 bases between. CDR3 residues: CASSQDLGLEQYF. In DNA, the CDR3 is TGCGCCAGCAGCCAAGACTTAGGGCTCGAGCAGTACTTC.

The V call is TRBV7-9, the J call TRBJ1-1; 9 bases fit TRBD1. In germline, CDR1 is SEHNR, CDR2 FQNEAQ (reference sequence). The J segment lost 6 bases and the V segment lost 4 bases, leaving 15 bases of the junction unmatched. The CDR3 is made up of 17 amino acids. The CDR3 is CASSSPDWTGEGPEAFF. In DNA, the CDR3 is TGTGCCAGCAGCTCCCCCGACTGGACAGGGGAAGGTCCTGAAGCTTTCTTT.

The CDR3 is CASSVDVSSYEQYF. The DNA for the CDR3 is TGTGCCAGCAGCGTAGATGTCAGTTCATACGAGCAGTACTTC. The chain carries TRBV9 and TRBJ2-7, with D unresolved. The V end was cut by 0 bases, the J end by 4 bases, with 11 bases between. The CDR3 is 14 amino acids. The germline CDR1 and CDR2 sequences are SGDLS and YYNGEE.

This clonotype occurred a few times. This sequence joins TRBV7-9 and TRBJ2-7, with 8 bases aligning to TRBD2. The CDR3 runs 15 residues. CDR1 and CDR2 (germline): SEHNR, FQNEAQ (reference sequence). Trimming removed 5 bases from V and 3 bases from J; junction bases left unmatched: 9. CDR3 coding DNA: TGTGCCAGCAGCCTTATAGCGGGGTGGGGCTACGAGCAGTACTTC. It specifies CASSLIAGWGYEQYF.

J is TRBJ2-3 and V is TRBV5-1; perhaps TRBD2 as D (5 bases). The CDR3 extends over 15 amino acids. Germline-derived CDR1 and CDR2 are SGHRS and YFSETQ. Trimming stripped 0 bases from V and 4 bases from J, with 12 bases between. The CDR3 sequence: CASSLDVLRADTQYF. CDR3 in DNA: TGCGCCAGCAGCTTGGATGTGTTGAGGGCAGATACGCAGTATTTT.

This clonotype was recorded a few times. The CDR3 sequence: CAISQTDSTNEKLFF. Written as DNA, the CDR3 is TGTGCCATCAGTCAAACGGACAGTACTAATGAAAAACTGTTTTTT. The chain uses TRBV10-3 and TRBJ1-4; D perhaps matches TRBD1 (6 bases). The germline V and J ends were trimmed by 5 bases and 2 bases, with 12 bases remaining between them. Germline lookup yields CDR1 ENHRY and CDR2 SYGVKD. The CDR3 is 15 residues long.

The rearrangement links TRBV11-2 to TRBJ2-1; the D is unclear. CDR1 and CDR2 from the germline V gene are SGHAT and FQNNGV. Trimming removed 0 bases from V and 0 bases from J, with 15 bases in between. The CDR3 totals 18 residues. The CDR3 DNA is TGTGCCAGCAGCTTAGATTCGTTTCTTCCCAGCTCCTACAATGAGCAGTTCTTC. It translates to CASSLDSFLPSSYNEQFF.

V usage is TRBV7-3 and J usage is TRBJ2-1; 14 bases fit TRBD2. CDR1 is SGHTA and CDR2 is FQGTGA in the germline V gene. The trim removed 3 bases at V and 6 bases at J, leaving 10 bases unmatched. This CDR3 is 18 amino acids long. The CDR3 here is CASSFNPPGLAGVNEQFF. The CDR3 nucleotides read TGTGCCAGCAGCTTCAACCCCCCGGGACTAGCGGGAGTCAATGAGCAGTTCTTC.